Below are 26 T cell receptor beta chains sequenced from a single sample in a study of shared clonotypes between healthy human individuals. Some clones are missing from TCRdb's copy, which holds only in-frame ones; the method was immunoSEQ multiplex PCR. The sample includes over 800,000 clones, approximately 92% of them seen just once. The naive CD8 fraction comprised CD45RO-negative cells positively selected for CCR7 and excluded terminally differentiated effector memory CD45RA+ cells. The sequenced material came from naive CD8+ T cells sorted from blood. The receptors shown here come from a man younger than 45 in good health.

The V call is TRBV6-1, the J call TRBJ1-1; D is unclear. Germline CDR1 MNHNS, CDR2 SASEGT. This CDR3 comprises 15 residues. The V and J ends lost 6 bases and 0 bases respectively, with 14 bases between them. The CDR3 DNA is TGTGCCAGCAGCCAGACTCGTTTTATGAACACTGAAGCTTTCTTT. Its protein product is CASSQTRFMNTEAFF.

CDR3 protein: CASSEAASGSYFYEQYF. The DNA of the CDR3 is TGTGCCAGCAGTGAAGCGGCTAGCGGGAGTTATTTCTACGAGCAGTACTTC. The chain uses TRBV6-1 and TRBJ2-7; 10 bases line up with TRBD2. The ends lost 0 bases at V and 3 bases at J; junction bases unmatched: 8. Germline V gives CDR1 MNHNS, CDR2 SASEGT. The CDR3 length is 17 residues.

The chain has TRBV7-2 and TRBJ1-1; 10 nucleotides agree with TRBD1. Germline values: CDR1 SGHTA, CDR2 FQGNSA. J was trimmed by 5 bases and V by 3 bases; bases with no gene match: 6. The CDR3 runs to 15 residues. CDR3 region: CASSLTGGVRTEAFF. The CDR3 DNA reads TGTGCCAGCAGCTTGACAGGGGGCGTGCGGACTGAAGCTTTCTTT.

This chain links TRBV27 with TRBJ2-1; TRBD2 matches at 7 bases. The junction had 14 bases not matched to a gene; V was cut back by 9 bases and J by 9 bases. CDR3 size: 14 residues. The germline V gene has CDR1 MNHEY and CDR2 SMNVEV (reference sequence). CDR3 bases: TGTGCCAGGCTCCTGGGACTACCCAACAGTGAGCAGTTCTTC. It translates to CARLLGLPNSEQFF.

The chain couples TRBV27 to TRBJ1-4, with D hard to call. The germline gives CDR1 MNHEY, CDR2 SMNVEV (reference sequence). The CDR3 totals 16 residues. V shed 4 bases and J shed 5 bases, with 17 bases lying between them. CDR3 residues: CASSYGVATTNEKLFF. CDR3 nucleotides: TGTGCCAGCAGTTACGGGGTAGCGACCACGAATGAAAAACTGTTTTTT. The entire variable domain, with the rest obtained from reference TRBV27 and TRBJ1-4, is as follows: EAQVTQNPRYLITVTGKKLTVTCSQNMNHEYMSWYRQDPGLGLRQIYYSMNVEVTDKGDVPEGYKVSRKEKRNFPLILESPSPNQTSLYFCASSYGVATTNEKLFFGSGTQLSVL.

The V gene is TRBV18, the J gene TRBJ2-1; D unclear. Per the germline V gene, CDR1 is KGHSH and CDR2 is LQKENI. V dropped 8 bases and J dropped 4 bases, with 15 bases sitting between them. This CDR3 comprises 14 residues. CDR3 residues: CASAADDGYNEQFF. The CDR3 DNA is TGTGCCAGCGCGGCGGATGATGGGTACAATGAGCAGTTCTTC.

The gene calls are TRBV9 and TRBJ2-1, with D maybe TRBD2 (5 bases). Germline V gene sequence: CDR1 SGDLS, CDR2 YYNGEE. The ends were cut back, 0 bases at V and 5 bases at J, with 12 bases in the middle. The CDR3 spans 15 residues. The CDR3 DNA reads TGTGCCAGCAGCGTAGTGGACTCGAATAACAATGAGCAGTTCTTC. This sequence encodes CASSVVDSNNNEQFF. Using reference TRBV9 and TRBJ2-1 for the parts outside the CDR3, the full variable domain is DSGVTQTPKHLITATGQRVTLRCSPRSGDLSVYWYQQSLDQGLQFLIQYYNGEERAKGNILERFSAQQFPDLHSELNLSSLELGDSALYFCASSVVDSNNNEQFFGPGTRLTVL.

Comment on this clone: The germline gene is not matched at one end of the junction; a read error may be the cause. The chain recombines TRBV7-7 with TRBJ2-7; the D gene is possibly TRBD1 (5 bases). Germline lookup yields CDR1 SSHAT and CDR2 FNYEAQ (reference sequence). The CDR3 loop spans 13 amino acids. CDR3 sequence: CASSLGASYEQYF. DNA of the CDR3: TGTGCTAGCAGCTTAGGGGCCTCCTACGAGCAGTACTTC.

The chain uses TRBV28 and TRBJ2-7; D gene unclear. Germline V lookup: CDR1 MDHEN, CDR2 SYDVKM. With 1 base removed from V and 9 bases from J, the gap between germline ends came to 19 bases. The CDR3 is 15 residues long. CDR3 sequence reads: CASSLLVETPAGQYF. CDR3 nucleotide sequence: TGTGCCAGCAGTTTATTAGTCGAGACGCCGGCTGGGCAGTACTTC.

The chain recombines TRBV28 with TRBJ2-3, with D perhaps TRBD2 (6 bases). The CDR3 length is 16 residues. V lost 6 bases, J lost 1 base, and 17 bases lay in between. Germline CDR1 is MDHEN and CDR2 is SYDVKM. Here the CDR3 DNA reads TGTGCCAGCAGACCCTTGCGGGACGGGGGCACAGATACGCAGTATTTT. This sequence encodes CASRPLRDGGTDTQYF. The entire variable domain, with the rest obtained from reference TRBV28 and TRBJ2-3, is as follows: DVKVTQSSRYLVKRTGEKVFLECVQDMDHENMFWYRQDPGLGLRLIYFSYDVKMKEKGDIPEGYSVSREKKERFSLILESASTNQTSMYLCASRPLRDGGTDTQYFGPGTRLTVL.

The chain links TRBV6-1 to TRBJ1-1; possibly TRBD1 for D (5 bases). In germline, CDR1 is MNHNS, CDR2 SASEGT. This CDR3 has 14 amino acids. Trimming shortened V by 1 base and J by 4 bases, and 10 bases separated the two germline ends. The CDR3 DNA reads as TGTGCCAGCAGTGAAGGGGGCTTAAGCACTGAAGCTTTCTTT. Translating it yields CASSEGGLSTEAFF.

This clone has just a few counts. This rearrangement joins TRBV6-5 to TRBJ1-2; tentatively, D is TRBD1 (5 bases). CDR1 and CDR2 from the germline V gene are MNHEY and SVGAGI. CDR3 length equals 14 residues. Trimming left V 4 bases short and J 8 bases short, with 17 bases between. This chain's CDR3 is CASSSGTLVGGYTF. The CDR3 DNA sequence: TGTGCCAGCAGTTCTGGGACCCTCGTTGGGGGCTACACCTTC.

This chain uses TRBV6-6 with TRBJ2-1, with D possibly being TRBD2 (6 bases). The CDR3 spans 14 residues. V lost 5 bases, J lost 8 bases, and 16 bases lay in between. Germline values: CDR1 MNHNY, CDR2 SVGAGI (reference sequence). This CDR3 reads CASSPGLILYEQFF. CDR3 nucleotide sequence: TGTGCCAGCAGTCCTGGACTAATTCTGTATGAGCAGTTCTTC.

The J gene is TRBJ1-1, the V gene TRBV7-9, with D perhaps matching TRBD1 (5 bases). V dropped 1 base and J dropped 1 base, with 13 bases sitting between them. Germline CDR1 reads SEHNR; CDR2 reads FQNEAQ (reference sequence). CDR3 length: 16 residues. The CDR3 region has the DNA TGTGCCAGCAGCTTAGAGGATGACAGCTCGAACACTGAAGCTTTCTTT. Its translation: CASSLEDDSSNTEAFF.

The gene calls are TRBV29-1 and TRBJ2-7; D tentatively fits TRBD1 or TRBD2 (5 bases each). The CDR3 is 12 amino acids. V shed 1 base and J shed 2 bases, with 6 bases lying between them. CDR1 and CDR2 (germline): SQVTM, ANQGSEA. The CDR3 DNA follows: TGCAGCGTTGAAGGGGACGCCTACGAGCAGTACTTC. This codes for CSVEGDAYEQYF.

This sequence joins TRBV6-5 and TRBJ2-2; the D gene is possibly TRBD1 (5 bases). The CDR3 has 15 amino acids. Trimming took off 0 bases at V and 5 bases at J, with 10 bases between the two ends. Germline V gives CDR1 MNHEY, CDR2 SVGAGI. The CDR3, as DNA: TGTGCCAGCAGTTACTCGGGGCCTATGACCGGGGAGCTGTTTTTT. Amino acid sequence: CASSYSGPMTGELFF.

Worth noting for this clone: With a much larger clone just one base away, this may be a read error. Distinct nucleotide sequences in the sample also encode this CDR3. V usage is TRBV28 and J usage is TRBJ2-3; 10 nucleotides align to TRBD2. Losses at the gene ends were 3 bases for V and 1 base for J; bases not matched to a gene: 1. Germline V gene data show CDR1 as MDHEN and CDR2 as SYDVKM. The CDR3 is 15 amino acids. The CDR3 spells CASSFLAGGTDTQYF. The CDR3 bases are TGTGCCAGCAGTTTCCTAGCGGGAGGCACAGATACGCAGTATTTT.

The rearrangement links TRBV5-5 to TRBJ1-1, with TRBD1 as a possible D gene (5 bases). Germline V gene data show CDR1 as SGHKS and CDR2 as YYEKEE (reference sequence). The CDR3 is 14 amino acids. The ends were cut back, 3 bases at V and 5 bases at J, with 14 bases in the middle. CDR3 sequence: CASSSRGEGTEAFF. CDR3 coding DNA: TGTGCCAGCAGCTCCCGAGGAGAGGGGACTGAAGCTTTCTTT.

This chain links TRBV29-1 with TRBJ2-2; D possibly corresponds to TRBD1 (6 bases). The V end was cut by 4 bases, the J end by 2 bases, with 11 bases between. CDR1 and CDR2 (germline): SQVTM, ANQGSEA. The length of the CDR3 is 14 residues. The DNA for the CDR3 is TGCAGCGTTGCAGGGGACCTCAACACCGGGGAGCTGTTTTTT. Encoded protein: CSVAGDLNTGELFF.

V and J are TRBV6-5 and TRBJ1-2; D remains unclear. With 0 bases removed from V and 0 bases from J, the gap between germline ends came to 5 bases. CDR1 is MNHEY and CDR2 is SVGAGI in the germline V gene. The CDR3 is 14 residues long. In DNA form, the CDR3 reads TGTGCCAGCAGTTACTCGGTTCCTAACTATGGCTACACCTTC. As protein: CASSYSVPNYGYTF.

The chain is built from TRBV19 and TRBJ2-7; D is ambiguous. This CDR3 has 10 residues. CDR1 is LNHDA, CDR2 SQIVND, per germline (reference sequence). V was pared by 10 bases and J by 2 bases, with 6 bases between. CDR3 in amino acids: CATSTYEQYF. CDR3 coding DNA: TGTGCCACCTCAACCTACGAGCAGTACTTC.

The chain has TRBV25-1 and TRBJ1-1; TRBD1 is a possible D gene (5 bases). The V gene lost 10 bases and the J gene lost 1 base, with 10 bases spanning the gap. CDR1 and CDR2 from the germline V gene are MGHDK and SYGVNS. The CDR3 extends over 12 amino acids. This CDR3 reads CATRGGNTEAFF. The CDR3 DNA is TGTGCCACCCGGGGGGGGAACACTGAAGCTTTCTTT.

The chain is built from TRBV7-9 and TRBJ2-7; no reliable D call. The CDR3 consists of 15 residues. Germline CDR1 SEHNR, CDR2 FQNEAQ (reference sequence). V was clipped by 5 bases and J by 2 bases, with 16 bases between them. CDR3 DNA: TGTGCCAGCAGCCGCACCGAAGATGCCACCTACGAGCAGTACTTC. This gives the protein CASSRTEDATYEQYF.

The rearrangement links TRBV19 to TRBJ1-4; 8 bases are a match to TRBD1. The CDR3 runs 13 residues. The junction had 5 bases not matched to a gene; V was cut back by 10 bases and J by 4 bases. Germline lookup yields CDR1 LNHDA and CDR2 SQIVND (reference sequence). CDR3 sequence reads: CATKTGVNEKLFF. The CDR3 nucleotides are TGTGCCACCAAGACAGGGGTTAATGAAAAACTGTTTTTT.

The gene calls are TRBV19 and TRBJ2-3; 7 nucleotides match TRBD1. The CDR3 runs 14 residues. Germline V gene lookup returns CDR1 LNHDA and CDR2 SQIVND (reference sequence). The J segment lost 0 bases and the V segment lost 7 bases, leaving 4 bases of the junction unmatched. CDR3 DNA: TGTGCCAGTAACAGGGGAACTAGCACAGATACGCAGTATTTT. Protein sequence: CASNRGTSTDTQYF.

The chain has TRBV10-2 and TRBJ2-3, with TRBD2 matching over 7 bases. V lost 7 bases to trimming and J lost 3 bases; unmatched junction nucleotides: 10. The length of the CDR3 is 15 residues. Germline lookup yields CDR1 WSHSY and CDR2 SAAADI. In DNA form, the CDR3 reads TGCGCCAGCAAGGGACTGGCGGGAGAGACAGATACGCAGTATTTT. Translating gives CASKGLAGETDTQYF.